Below, one T cell receptor beta chain is given with its context. Its antigen is as yet unknown. The V segment lost 0 bases and the J segment 5 bases; nucleotides outside the gene matches: 11. Looked up from germline, CDR1 is SGDLS and CDR2 is YYNGEE. CDR3 size: 17 residues. With 60 Vbeta and 13 Jbeta primers, the PCR was carried out. The table came from immunoSEQ multiplex PCR; TCRdb's copy has only in-frame clones and leaves some out. Counted here are tens of thousands of clones, 70% to 75% occurring once; the ten biggest clones make up roughly 7%. At sampling all donors were nominally healthy, likely with unrecorded immune exposures. This entry belongs to a study of cytomegalovirus exposure and HLA in healthy donors. Findings and caveats of the study: According to the study, roughly 180 TCR beta chains were cytomegalovirus-associated. In a later analysis, HLA-associated beta chains showed higher expansion and lower generation probabilities than comparable chains. Confirmation in vitro established that a few CMV-associated chains were specific for CMV antigens.

The TCR was taken from a man in his thirties or forties in good health and CMV-seropositive. V is TRBV9 and J is TRBJ2-7, with 10 nucleotides matching TRBD1. What was sequenced was PBMCs. The CDR3 loop is CASSVGPPGQGMDEQYF. The CDR3 DNA is TGTGCCAGCAGCGTAGGCCCCCCGGGACAGGGGATGGACGAGCAGTACTTC.